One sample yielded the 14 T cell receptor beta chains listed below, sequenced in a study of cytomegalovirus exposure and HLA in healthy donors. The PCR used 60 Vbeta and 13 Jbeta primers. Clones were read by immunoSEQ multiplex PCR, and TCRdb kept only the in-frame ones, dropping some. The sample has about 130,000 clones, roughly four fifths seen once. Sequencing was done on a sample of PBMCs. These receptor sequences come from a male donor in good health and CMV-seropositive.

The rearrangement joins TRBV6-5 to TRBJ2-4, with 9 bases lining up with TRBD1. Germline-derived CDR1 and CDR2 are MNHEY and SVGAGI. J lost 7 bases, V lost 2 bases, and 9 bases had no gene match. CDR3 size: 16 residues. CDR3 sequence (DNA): TGTGCCAGCAGTTACCGGGACAGGGACTGGGGGAACATTCAGTACTTC. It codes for CASSYRDRDWGNIQYF.

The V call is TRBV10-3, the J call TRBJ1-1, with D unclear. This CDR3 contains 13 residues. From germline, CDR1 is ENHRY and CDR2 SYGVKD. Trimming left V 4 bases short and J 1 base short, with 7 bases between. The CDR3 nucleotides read TGTGCCATCAGTGGCAGAACGAACACTGAAGCTTTCTTT. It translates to CAISGRTNTEAFF.

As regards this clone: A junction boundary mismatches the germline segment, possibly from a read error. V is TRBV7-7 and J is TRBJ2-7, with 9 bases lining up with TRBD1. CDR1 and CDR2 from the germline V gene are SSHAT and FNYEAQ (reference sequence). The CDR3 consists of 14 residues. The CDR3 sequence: CASSPPGQGHEQYF. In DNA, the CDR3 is TGTGCTAGCAGTCCCCCGGGACAGGGCCACGAGCAGTACTTC.

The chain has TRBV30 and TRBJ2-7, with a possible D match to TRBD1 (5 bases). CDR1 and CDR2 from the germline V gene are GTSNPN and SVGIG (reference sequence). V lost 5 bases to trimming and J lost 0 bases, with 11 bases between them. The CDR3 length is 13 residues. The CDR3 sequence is CAWSQGFSYEQYF. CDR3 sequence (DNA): TGTGCCTGGTCCCAGGGCTTCTCCTACGAGCAGTACTTC.

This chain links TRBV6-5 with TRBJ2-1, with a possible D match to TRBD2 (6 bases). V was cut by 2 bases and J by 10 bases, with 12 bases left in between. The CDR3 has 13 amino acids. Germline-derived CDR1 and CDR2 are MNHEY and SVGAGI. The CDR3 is CASSYRGSGEQFF. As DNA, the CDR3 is TGTGCCAGCAGTTACCGGGGGAGTGGGGAGCAGTTCTTC.

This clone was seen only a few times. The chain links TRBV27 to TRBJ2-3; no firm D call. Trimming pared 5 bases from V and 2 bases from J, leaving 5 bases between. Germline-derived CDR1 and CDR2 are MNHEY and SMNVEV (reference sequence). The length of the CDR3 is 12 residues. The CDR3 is CASSPHTDTQYF. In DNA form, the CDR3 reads TGTGCCAGCAGTCCCCACACAGATACGCAGTATTTT.

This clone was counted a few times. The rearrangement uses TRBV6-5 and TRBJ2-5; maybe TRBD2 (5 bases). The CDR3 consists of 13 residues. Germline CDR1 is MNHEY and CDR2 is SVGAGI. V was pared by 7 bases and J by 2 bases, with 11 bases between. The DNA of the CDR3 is TGTGCCAGCAACGAGCGAGGGCAAGAGACCCAGTACTTC. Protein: CASNERGQETQYF.

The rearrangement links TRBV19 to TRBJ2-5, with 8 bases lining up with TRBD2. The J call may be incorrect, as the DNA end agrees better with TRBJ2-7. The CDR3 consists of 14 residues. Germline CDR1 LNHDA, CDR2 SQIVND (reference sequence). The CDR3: CASSPQRGFYEQYF. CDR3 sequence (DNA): TGTGCCAGTAGTCCGCAGCGGGGGTTCTACGAGCAGTACTTC.

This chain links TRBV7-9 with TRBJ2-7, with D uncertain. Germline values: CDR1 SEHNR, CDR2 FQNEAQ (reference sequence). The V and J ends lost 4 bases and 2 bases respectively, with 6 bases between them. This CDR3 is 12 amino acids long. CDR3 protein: CASSSHTYEQYF. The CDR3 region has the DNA TGTGCCAGCAGCTCCCACACCTACGAGCAGTACTTC.

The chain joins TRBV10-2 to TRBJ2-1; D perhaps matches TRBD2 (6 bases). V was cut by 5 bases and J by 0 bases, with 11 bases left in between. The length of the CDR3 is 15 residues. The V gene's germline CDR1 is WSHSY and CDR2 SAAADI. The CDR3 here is CASSLAGSSYNEQFF. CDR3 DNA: TGCGCCAGCAGTTTGGCGGGGAGCTCCTACAATGAGCAGTTCTTC.

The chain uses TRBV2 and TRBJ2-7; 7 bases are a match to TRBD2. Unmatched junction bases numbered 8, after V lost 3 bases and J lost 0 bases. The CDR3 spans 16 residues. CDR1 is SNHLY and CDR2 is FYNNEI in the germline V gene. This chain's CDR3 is CASSDNLAVSSYEQYF. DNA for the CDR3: TGTGCCAGCAGTGATAATCTAGCGGTAAGCTCCTACGAGCAGTACTTC.

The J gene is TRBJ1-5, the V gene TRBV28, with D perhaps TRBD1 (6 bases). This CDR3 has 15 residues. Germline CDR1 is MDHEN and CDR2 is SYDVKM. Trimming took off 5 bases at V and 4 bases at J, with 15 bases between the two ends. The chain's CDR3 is CASSASGGSNQPQHF. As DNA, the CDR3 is TGTGCCAGCAGTGCCTCGGGGGGCTCTAATCAGCCCCAGCATTTT.

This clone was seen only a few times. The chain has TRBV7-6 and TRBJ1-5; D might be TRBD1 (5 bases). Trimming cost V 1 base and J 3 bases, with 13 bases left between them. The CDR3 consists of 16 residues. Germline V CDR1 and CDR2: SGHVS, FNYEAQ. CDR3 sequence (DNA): TGTGCCAGCAGCTTAGGCCCGGCAGGGAACAATCAGCCCCAGCATTTT. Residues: CASSLGPAGNNQPQHF.

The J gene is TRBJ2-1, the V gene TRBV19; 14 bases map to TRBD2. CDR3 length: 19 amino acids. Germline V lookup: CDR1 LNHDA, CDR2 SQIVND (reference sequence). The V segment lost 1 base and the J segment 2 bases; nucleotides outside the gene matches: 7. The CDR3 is CASSIGRGLAGETYNEQFF. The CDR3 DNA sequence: TGTGCCAGTAGTATAGGGCGGGGACTAGCGGGAGAAACCTACAATGAGCAGTTCTTC. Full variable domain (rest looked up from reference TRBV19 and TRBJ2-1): DGGITQSPKYLFRKEGQNVTLSCEQNLNHDAMYWYRQDPGQGLRLIYYSQIVNDFQKGDIAEGYSVSREKKESFPLTVTSAQKNPTAFYLCASSIGRGLAGETYNEQFFGPGTRLTVL.